This T cell receptor (beta chain) was captured by sequencing in a study of blood T cells in healthy people across ages. The CDR3 spans 15 residues. CDR1 is SGHRS, CDR2 YFSETQ, per germline. V was cut by 0 bases and J by 4 bases, with 12 bases left in between. Primed by a sample-barcoded 5' primer and a J-beta primer mix, a second PCR proceeded for about 6 to 11 cycles. TCRdb re-called the 5' RACE reads with MiXCR, one entry per CDR3 protein. The sample includes about 780,000 distinct CDR3 sequences, about 42% of them seen just once. The TCR sequence derives from an older man in good health. The sample comprised blood. The V gene is TRBV5-1, the J gene TRBJ2-3; D call uncertain. This CDR3 is CASSLGVKPADTQYF. CDR3 in DNA: TGCGCCAGCAGCTTGGGTGTAAAGCCAGCAGATACGCAGTATTTT.